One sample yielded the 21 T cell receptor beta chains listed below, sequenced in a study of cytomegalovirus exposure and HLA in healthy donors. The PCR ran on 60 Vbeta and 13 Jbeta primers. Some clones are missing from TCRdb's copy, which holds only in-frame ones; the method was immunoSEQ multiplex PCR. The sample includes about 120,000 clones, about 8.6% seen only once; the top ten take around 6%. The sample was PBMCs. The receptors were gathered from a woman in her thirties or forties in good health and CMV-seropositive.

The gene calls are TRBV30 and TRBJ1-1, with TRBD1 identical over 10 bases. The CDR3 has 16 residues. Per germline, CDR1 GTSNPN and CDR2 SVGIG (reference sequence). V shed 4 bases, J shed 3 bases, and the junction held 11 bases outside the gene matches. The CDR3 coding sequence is TGTGCCTGGATGGGCGACAGGGGGCGGGTGGACACTGAAGCTTTCTTT. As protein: CAWMGDRGRVDTEAFF.

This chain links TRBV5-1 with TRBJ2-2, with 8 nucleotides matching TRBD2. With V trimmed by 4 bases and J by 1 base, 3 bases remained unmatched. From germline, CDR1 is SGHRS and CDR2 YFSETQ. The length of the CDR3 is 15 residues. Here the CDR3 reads CASSRGGQNTGELFF. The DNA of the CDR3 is TGCGCCAGCAGCCGGGGGGGACAGAACACCGGGGAGCTGTTTTTT.

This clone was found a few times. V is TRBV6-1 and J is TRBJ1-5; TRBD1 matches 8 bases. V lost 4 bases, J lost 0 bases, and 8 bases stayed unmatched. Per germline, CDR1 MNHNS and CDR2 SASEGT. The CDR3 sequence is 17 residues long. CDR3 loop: CASSGFLGQGSNQPQHF. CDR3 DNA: TGTGCCAGCAGTGGTTTCCTCGGACAGGGTAGCAATCAGCCCCAGCATTTT.

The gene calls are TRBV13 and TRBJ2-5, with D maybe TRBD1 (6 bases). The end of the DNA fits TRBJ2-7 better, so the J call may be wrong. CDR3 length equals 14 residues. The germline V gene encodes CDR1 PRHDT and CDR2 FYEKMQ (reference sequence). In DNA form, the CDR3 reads TGTGCCAGCAGCTCCCGGACAGACCACTACGAGCAGTACTTC. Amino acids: CASSSRTDHYEQYF.

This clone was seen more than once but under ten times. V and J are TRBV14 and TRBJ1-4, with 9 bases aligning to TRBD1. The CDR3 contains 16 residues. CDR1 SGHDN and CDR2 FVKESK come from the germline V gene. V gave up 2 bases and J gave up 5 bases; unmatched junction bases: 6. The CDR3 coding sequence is TGTGCCAGCAGCCAATACGGACAGGGGAAAAATGAAAAACTGTTTTTT. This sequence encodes CASSQYGQGKNEKLFF. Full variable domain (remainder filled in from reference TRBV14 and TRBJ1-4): EAGVTQFPSHSVIEKGQTVTLRCDPISGHDNLYWYRRVMGKEIKFLLHFVKESKQDESGMPNNRFLAERTGGTYSTLKVQPAELEDSGVYFCASSQYGQGKNEKLFFGSGTQLSVL.

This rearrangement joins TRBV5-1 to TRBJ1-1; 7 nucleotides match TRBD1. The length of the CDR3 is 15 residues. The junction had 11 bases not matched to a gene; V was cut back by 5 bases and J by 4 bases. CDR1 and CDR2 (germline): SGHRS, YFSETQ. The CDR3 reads CASSPTATGTTEAFF. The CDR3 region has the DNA TGCGCCAGCAGTCCTACCGCGACAGGGACCACTGAAGCTTTCTTT. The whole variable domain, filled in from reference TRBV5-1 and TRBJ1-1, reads KAGVTQTPRYLIKTRGQQVTLSCSPISGHRSVSWYQQTPGQGLQFLFEYFSETQRNKGNFPGRFSGRQFSNSRSEMNVSTLELGDSALYLCASSPTATGTTEAFFGQGTRLTVV.

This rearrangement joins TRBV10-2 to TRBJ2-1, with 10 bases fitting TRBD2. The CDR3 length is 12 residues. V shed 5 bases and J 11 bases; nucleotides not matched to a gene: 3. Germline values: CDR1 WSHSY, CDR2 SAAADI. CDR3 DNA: TGCGCCAGCAGTAGTAGCGGGGGGAAGCAGTTCTTC. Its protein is CASSSSGGKQFF.

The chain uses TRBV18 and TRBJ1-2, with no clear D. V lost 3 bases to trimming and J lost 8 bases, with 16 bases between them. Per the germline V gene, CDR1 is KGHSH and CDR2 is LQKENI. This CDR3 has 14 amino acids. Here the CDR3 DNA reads TGTGCCAGCTCACCTGAGGGAGCTGTGATCGGCTACACCTTC. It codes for CASSPEGAVIGYTF.

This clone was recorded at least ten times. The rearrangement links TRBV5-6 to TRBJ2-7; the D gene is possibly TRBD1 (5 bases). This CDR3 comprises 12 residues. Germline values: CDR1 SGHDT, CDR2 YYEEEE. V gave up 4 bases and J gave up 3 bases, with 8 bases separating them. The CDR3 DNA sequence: TGTGCCAGCAGCAGGGGCGACTACGAGCAGTACTTC. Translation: CASSRGDYEQYF. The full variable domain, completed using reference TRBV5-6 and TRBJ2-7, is DAGVTQSPTHLIKTRGQQVTLRCSPKSGHDTVSWYQQALGQGPQFIFQYYEEEERQRGNFPDRFSGHQFPNYSSELNVNALLLGDSALYLCASSRGDYEQYFGPGTRLTVT.

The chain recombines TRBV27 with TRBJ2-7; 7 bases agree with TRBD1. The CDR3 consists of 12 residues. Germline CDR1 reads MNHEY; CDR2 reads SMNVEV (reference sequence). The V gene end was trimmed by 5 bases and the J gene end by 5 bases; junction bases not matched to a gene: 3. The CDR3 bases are TGTGCCAGCAGTGCGACAGGGCACGAGCAGTACTTC. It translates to CASSATGHEQYF.

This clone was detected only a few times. This CDR3 reads CASSLERGRLQETQYF. The CDR3 nucleotides are TGTGCCAGCAGCTTGGAGCGGGGCAGACTACAAGAGACCCAGTACTTC. The chain uses TRBV5-4 and TRBJ2-5; 7 bases fit TRBD2. CDR3 length: 16 residues. V shed 0 bases and J 2 bases; nucleotides not matched to a gene: 7. Germline V lookup: CDR1 SGHNT, CDR2 YYREEE (reference sequence).

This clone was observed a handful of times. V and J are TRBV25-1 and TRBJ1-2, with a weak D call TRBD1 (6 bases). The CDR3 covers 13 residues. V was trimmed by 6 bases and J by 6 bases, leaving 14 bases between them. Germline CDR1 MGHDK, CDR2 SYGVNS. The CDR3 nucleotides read TGTGCCAGCAGGGATCTATACAGGGATGGCTACACCTTC. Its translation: CASRDLYRDGYTF.

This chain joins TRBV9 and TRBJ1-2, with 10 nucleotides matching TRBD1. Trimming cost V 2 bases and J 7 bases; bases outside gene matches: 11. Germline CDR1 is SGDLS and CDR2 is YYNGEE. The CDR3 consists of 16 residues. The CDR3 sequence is CASSVSGTGDLTGYTF. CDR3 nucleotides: TGTGCCAGCAGCGTTTCCGGGACAGGGGACCTAACTGGCTACACCTTC.

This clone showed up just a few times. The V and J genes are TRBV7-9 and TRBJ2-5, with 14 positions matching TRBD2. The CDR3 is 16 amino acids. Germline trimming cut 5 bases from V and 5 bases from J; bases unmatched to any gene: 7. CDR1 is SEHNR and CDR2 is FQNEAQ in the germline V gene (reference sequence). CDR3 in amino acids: CASSPGLAGGGETQYF. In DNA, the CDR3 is TGTGCCAGCAGCCCCGGACTAGCGGGGGGCGGGGAGACCCAGTACTTC. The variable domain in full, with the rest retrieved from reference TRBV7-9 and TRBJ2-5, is DTGVSQNPRHKITKRGQNVTFRCDPISEHNRLYWYRQTLGQGPEFLTYFQNEAQLEKSRLLSDRFSAERPKGSFSTLEIQRTEQGDSAMYLCASSPGLAGGGETQYFGPGTRLLVL.

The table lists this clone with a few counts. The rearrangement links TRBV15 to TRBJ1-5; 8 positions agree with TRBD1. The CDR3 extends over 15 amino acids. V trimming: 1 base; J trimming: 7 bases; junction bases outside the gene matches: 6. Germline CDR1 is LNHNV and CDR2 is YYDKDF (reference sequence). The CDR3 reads CATSRGVAGGQPQHF. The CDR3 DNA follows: TGTGCCACCAGCAGAGGGGTGGCAGGGGGCCAGCCCCAGCATTTT.

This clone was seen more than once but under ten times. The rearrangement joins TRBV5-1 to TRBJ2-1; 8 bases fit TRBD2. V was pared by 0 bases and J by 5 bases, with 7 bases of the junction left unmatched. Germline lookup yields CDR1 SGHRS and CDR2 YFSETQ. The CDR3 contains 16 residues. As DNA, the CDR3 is TGCGCCAGCAGCTTGGCCCCGGGGGGGATTAACAATGAGCAGTTCTTC. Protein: CASSLAPGGINNEQFF.

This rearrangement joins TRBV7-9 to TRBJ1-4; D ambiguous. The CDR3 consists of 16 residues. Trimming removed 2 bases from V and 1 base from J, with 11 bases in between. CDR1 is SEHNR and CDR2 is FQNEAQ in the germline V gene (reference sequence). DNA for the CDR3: TGTGCCAGCAGCTTACCTCCGGAGGGAACTAATGAAAAACTGTTTTTT. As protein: CASSLPPEGTNEKLFF.

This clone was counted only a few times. This chain's CDR3 is CASSLTPSWEQYF. The CDR3 nucleotides read TGTGCCAGCAGCCTAACCCCTTCTTGGGAGCAGTACTTC. The gene calls are TRBV7-9 and TRBJ2-7; D ambiguous. This CDR3 spans 13 amino acids. Germline CDR1 is SEHNR and CDR2 is FQNEAQ (reference sequence). V gave up 5 bases and J gave up 7 bases, with 15 bases separating them.

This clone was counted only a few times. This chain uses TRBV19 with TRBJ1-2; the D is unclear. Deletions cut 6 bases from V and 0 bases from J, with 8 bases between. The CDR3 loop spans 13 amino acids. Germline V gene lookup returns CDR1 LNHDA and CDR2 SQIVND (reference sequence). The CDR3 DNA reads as TGTGCCAGTAGCGACAACGCTAACTATGGCTACACCTTC. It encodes CASSDNANYGYTF.

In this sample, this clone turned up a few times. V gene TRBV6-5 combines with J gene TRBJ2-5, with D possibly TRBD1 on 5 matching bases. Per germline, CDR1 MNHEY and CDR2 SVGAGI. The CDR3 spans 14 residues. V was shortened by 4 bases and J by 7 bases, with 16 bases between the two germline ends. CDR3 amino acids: CASSSQHRMGTQYF. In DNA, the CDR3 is TGTGCCAGCAGTTCCCAACACAGGATGGGGACCCAGTACTTC.

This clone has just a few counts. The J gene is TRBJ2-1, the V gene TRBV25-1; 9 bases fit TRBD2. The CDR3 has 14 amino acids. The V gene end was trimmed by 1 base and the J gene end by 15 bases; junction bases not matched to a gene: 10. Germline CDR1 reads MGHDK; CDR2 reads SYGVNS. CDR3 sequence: CASSESSGRGGTFF. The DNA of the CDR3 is TGTGCCAGCAGTGAATCGTCTGGGCGGGGGGGCACGTTCTTC.